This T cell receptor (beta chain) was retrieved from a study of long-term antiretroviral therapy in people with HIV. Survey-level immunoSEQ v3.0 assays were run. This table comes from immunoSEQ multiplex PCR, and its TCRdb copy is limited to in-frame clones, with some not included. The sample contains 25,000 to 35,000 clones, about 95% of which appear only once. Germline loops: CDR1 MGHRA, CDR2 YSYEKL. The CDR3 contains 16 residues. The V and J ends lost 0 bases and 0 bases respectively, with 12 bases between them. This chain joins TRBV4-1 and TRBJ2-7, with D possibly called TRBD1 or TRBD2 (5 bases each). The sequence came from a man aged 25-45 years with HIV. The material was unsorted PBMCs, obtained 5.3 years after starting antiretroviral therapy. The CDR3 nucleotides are TGCGCCAGCAGCCAAGAATCCGGGACCACCTCCTACGAGCAGTACTTC. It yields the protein CASSQESGTTSYEQYF.